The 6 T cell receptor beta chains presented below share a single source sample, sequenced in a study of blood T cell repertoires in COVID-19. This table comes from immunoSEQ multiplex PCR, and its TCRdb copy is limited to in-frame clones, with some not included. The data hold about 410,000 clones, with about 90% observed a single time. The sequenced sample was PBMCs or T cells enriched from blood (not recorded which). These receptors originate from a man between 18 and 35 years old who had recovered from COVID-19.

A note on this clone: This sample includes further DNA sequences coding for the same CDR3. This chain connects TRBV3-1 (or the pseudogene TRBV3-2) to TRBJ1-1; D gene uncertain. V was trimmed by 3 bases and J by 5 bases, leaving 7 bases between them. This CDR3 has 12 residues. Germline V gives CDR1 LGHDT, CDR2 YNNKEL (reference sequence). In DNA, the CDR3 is TGTGCCAGCAGCCACTCCGGGACTGAAGCTTTCTTT. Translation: CASSHSGTEAFF.

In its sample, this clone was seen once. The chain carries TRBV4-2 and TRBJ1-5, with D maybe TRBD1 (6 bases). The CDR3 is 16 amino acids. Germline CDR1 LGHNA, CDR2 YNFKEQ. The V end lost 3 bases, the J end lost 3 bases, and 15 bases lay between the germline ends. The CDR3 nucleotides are TGTGCCAGCAGCCACACCGGGACAATCGACAATCAGCCCCAGCATTTT. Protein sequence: CASSHTGTIDNQPQHF.

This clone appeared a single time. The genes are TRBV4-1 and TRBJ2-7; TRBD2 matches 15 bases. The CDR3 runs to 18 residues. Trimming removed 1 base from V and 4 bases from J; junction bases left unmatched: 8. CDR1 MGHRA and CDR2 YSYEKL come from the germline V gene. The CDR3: CASSQGGLAGGGRYEQYF. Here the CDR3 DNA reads TGCGCCAGCAGCCAAGGGGGACTAGCGGGAGGAGGCAGATACGAGCAGTACTTC.

In DNA, the CDR3 is TGTGCCAGCAGCCAGGGTCCGGGACAGGGGGTCGGGGAGCTGTTTTTT. It specifies CASSQGPGQGVGELFF. The genes are TRBV3-1 (or the pseudogene TRBV3-2) and TRBJ2-2; 11 positions agree with TRBD1. CDR1 and CDR2 from the germline V gene are LGHDT and YNNKEL (reference sequence). The CDR3 has 16 amino acids. Germline trimming cut 3 bases from V and 7 bases from J; bases unmatched to any gene: 7.

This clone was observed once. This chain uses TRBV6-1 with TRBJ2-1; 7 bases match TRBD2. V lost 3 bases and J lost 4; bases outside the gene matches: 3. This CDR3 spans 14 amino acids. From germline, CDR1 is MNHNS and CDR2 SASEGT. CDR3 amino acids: CASSDQGGYNEQFF. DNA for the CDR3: TGTGCCAGCAGTGATCAGGGAGGGTACAATGAGCAGTTCTTC.

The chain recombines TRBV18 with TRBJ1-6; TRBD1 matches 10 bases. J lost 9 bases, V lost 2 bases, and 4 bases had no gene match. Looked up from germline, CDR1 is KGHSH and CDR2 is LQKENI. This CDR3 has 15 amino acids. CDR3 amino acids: CASSPRQGASSPLHF. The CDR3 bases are TGTGCCAGCTCACCAAGACAGGGGGCGAGTTCACCCCTCCACTTT.